Listed here are 29 T cell receptor beta chains from one sample, sequenced in a study of T cell changes during pregnancy in multiple sclerosis. Clones were read by immunoSEQ multiplex PCR, and TCRdb kept only the in-frame ones, dropping some. The sample holds tens of thousands of clones, approximately 90% seen once. This material consisted of peripheral blood, taken in the third trimester of pregnancy. The receptors were gathered from a female donor with multiple sclerosis, enrolled in a pregnancy study.

This clone was detected only once. This sequence joins TRBV27 and TRBJ1-2; D uncertain. V gave up 3 bases and J gave up 1 base, with 12 bases separating them. The germline CDR1 and CDR2 sequences are MNHEY and SMNVEV (reference sequence). The CDR3 is made up of 15 amino acids. The CDR3 loop reads CASSFQAGHNYGYTF. The CDR3 DNA is TGTGCCAGCAGTTTCCAGGCGGGCCATAACTATGGCTACACCTTC.

The CDR3 bases are TGTGCCAGCATCGGGGACTCCGAGATTCGGACCCAGCATTTT. This gives the protein CASIGDSEIRTQHF. The gene calls are TRBV28 and TRBJ1-5; tentative D call: TRBD1 (5 bases). The CDR3 runs to 14 residues. V shed 7 bases and J shed 11 bases, with 21 bases lying between them. Germline CDR1 and CDR2: MDHEN and SYDVKM. The full variable domain, completed using reference TRBV28 and TRBJ1-5, is DVKVTQSSRYLVKRTGEKVFLECVQDMDHENMFWYRQDPGLGLRLIYFSYDVKMKEKGDIPEGYSVSREKKERFSLILESASTNQTSMYLCASIGDSEIRTQHFGDGTRLSIL.

This chain links TRBV6-1 with TRBJ1-2, with D possibly being TRBD1 (5 bases). V was trimmed by 3 bases and J by 0 bases, leaving 17 bases between them. Germline CDR1 and CDR2: MNHNS and SASEGT. The CDR3 runs 17 residues. DNA of the CDR3: TGTGCCAGCAGTGAGAGTATAGGGACTTTAGCTAACTATGGCTACACCTTC. It encodes CASSESIGTLANYGYTF.

The rearrangement uses TRBV18 and TRBJ2-1; TRBD2 matches at 9 bases. The CDR3 has 14 amino acids. V gave up 3 bases and J gave up 8 bases; unmatched junction bases: 5. The V gene's germline CDR1 is KGHSH and CDR2 LQKENI. The CDR3 DNA follows: TGTGCCAGCTCACCCCTACTAGCGGGCGATGAGCAGTTCTTC. This encodes CASSPLLAGDEQFF.

This chain uses TRBV6-6 with TRBJ2-5; 8 bases match TRBD2. Germline V gene lookup returns CDR1 MNHNY and CDR2 SVGAGI (reference sequence). The V segment lost 4 bases and the J segment 5 bases; nucleotides outside the gene matches: 12. The CDR3 has 16 residues. CDR3 protein: CASSWGGGSLGETQYF. In DNA form, the CDR3 reads TGTGCCAGCAGTTGGGGCGGGGGGAGCCTCGGGGAGACCCAGTACTTC.

This clone has only one observation. J is TRBJ1-4 and V is TRBV6-1, with 9 bases identical to TRBD1. Germline V CDR1 and CDR2: MNHNS, SASEGT. Unmatched junction bases numbered 2, after V lost 2 bases and J lost 7 bases. CDR3 length equals 14 residues. CDR3 nucleotide sequence: TGTGCCAGCAGTGAAACGGGACAGGGTGAAAAACTGTTTTTT. Protein sequence: CASSETGQGEKLFF.

The V and J genes are TRBV6-5 and TRBJ2-7; the D gene is possibly TRBD2 (6 bases). The CDR3 contains 12 residues. The V gene's germline CDR1 is MNHEY and CDR2 SVGAGI. Trimming shortened V by 0 bases and J by 6 bases, and 6 bases separated the two germline ends. CDR3 sequence: CASSYSEGEQYF. CDR3 sequence (DNA): TGTGCCAGCAGTTACTCGGAGGGCGAGCAGTACTTC.

This clone was picked up one time. The chain uses TRBV19 and TRBJ1-5, with D hard to call. The CDR3 spans 16 residues. Trimming took 8 bases from V and 1 from J, leaving 18 bases between them. CDR1 is LNHDA and CDR2 is SQIVND in the germline V gene (reference sequence). The CDR3 DNA follows: TGTGCCAGTTCCAGCCCGCTTTTGGGCAGCAATCAGCCCCAGCATTTT. It yields the protein CASSSPLLGSNQPQHF.

V usage is TRBV5-4 and J usage is TRBJ1-1; no firm D call. V gave up 5 bases and J gave up 0 bases, with 8 bases separating them. This CDR3 has 13 residues. The germline gives CDR1 SGHNT, CDR2 YYREEE (reference sequence). The CDR3 DNA follows: TGTGCCAGCAGAGGCCAGGTGAACACTGAAGCTTTCTTT. Translation gives CASRGQVNTEAFF.

The chain recombines TRBV6-6 with TRBJ1-1, with D unclear. In germline, CDR1 is MNHNY, CDR2 SVGAGI (reference sequence). Deletions cut 5 bases from V and 6 bases from J, with 16 bases between. The CDR3 length is 14 residues. CDR3 amino acids: CASSQMTGRAEAFF. As DNA, the CDR3 is TGTGCCAGCAGTCAAATGACGGGAAGGGCTGAAGCTTTCTTT.

The J gene is TRBJ1-1, the V gene TRBV19; the match to TRBD1 covers 7 bases. The ends lost 10 bases at V and 8 bases at J; junction bases unmatched: 13. The CDR3 consists of 13 residues. Germline-derived CDR1 and CDR2 are LNHDA and SQIVND (reference sequence). DNA for the CDR3: TGTGCCACCGCAAACCGGGACAGACTCGAAGCTTTCTTT. The encoded protein is CATANRDRLEAFF.

The count of this clone is one. The rearrangement joins TRBV19 to TRBJ2-1, with D unresolved. The CDR3 spans 16 residues. The ends were cut back, 2 bases at V and 3 bases at J, with 14 bases in the middle. Germline lookup yields CDR1 LNHDA and CDR2 SQIVND (reference sequence). The CDR3, as DNA: TGTGCCAGTAGTATAATGGCACCATCGATCTACAATGAGCAGTTCTTC. Amino acids: CASSIMAPSIYNEQFF.

The J gene is TRBJ2-7, the V gene TRBV29-1; a possible D gene is TRBD1 (6 bases). Germline CDR1 and CDR2: SQVTM and ANQGSEA. The CDR3 covers 12 residues. V was shortened by 4 bases and J by 6 bases, with 13 bases between the two germline ends. The CDR3 is CSVVPPQGEQYF. The CDR3, as DNA: TGCAGCGTTGTCCCCCCACAGGGCGAGCAGTACTTC.

This chain uses TRBV28 with TRBJ1-2; 11 nucleotides line up with TRBD1. V shed 6 bases, J shed 5 bases, and the junction held 11 bases outside the gene matches. The CDR3 is 16 amino acids. Germline CDR1 MDHEN, CDR2 SYDVKM. CDR3 in amino acids: CASSLRGQGAGYGYTF. CDR3 DNA: TGTGCCAGCAGCCTCAGAGGACAGGGGGCCGGATATGGCTACACCTTC.

The chain joins TRBV21-1 to TRBJ2-2; the D call TRBD1 from the table was never checked on the DNA. TRBV21-1 is marked as a pseudogene. The CDR3 loop spans 18 amino acids. The CDR3 DNA sequence: TGTGCCAGCAGCCCCGGGACAGGGGGCTCGAGGTGGACCGGGGAGCTGTTTTTT. Its protein is CASSPGTGGSRWTGELFF.

The chain couples TRBV7-2 to TRBJ2-1; TRBD1 is a possible D gene (5 bases). Germline CDR1 reads SGHTA; CDR2 reads FQGNSA. The ends were cut back, 1 base at V and 5 bases at J, with 12 bases in the middle. The CDR3 is 15 amino acids. The CDR3 reads CASSLVSTGNNEQFF. CDR3 in DNA: TGTGCCAGCAGCTTAGTCTCTACAGGTAACAATGAGCAGTTCTTC.

This chain joins TRBV7-3 and TRBJ1-1; a possible D gene is TRBD1 (6 bases). Germline lookup yields CDR1 SGHTA and CDR2 FQGTGA. V lost 5 bases to trimming and J lost 3 bases, with 10 bases between them. The length of the CDR3 is 13 residues. CDR3: CASSADRYTEAFF. Written as DNA, the CDR3 is TGTGCCAGCAGCGCAGACAGGTACACTGAAGCTTTCTTT.

The chain combines TRBV27 with TRBJ1-6, with D possibly matching TRBD1 (6 bases). CDR3 length equals 15 residues. The germline V gene encodes CDR1 MNHEY and CDR2 SMNVEV (reference sequence). The V and J ends lost 2 bases and 6 bases respectively, with 11 bases between them. CDR3 DNA sequence: TGTGCCAGCAGTTTAGGGGACACATTTAATTCACCCCTCCACTTT. Protein product: CASSLGDTFNSPLHF.

This clone is categorized as medium-sized. The V call is TRBV28, the J call TRBJ2-7; D may be TRBD2 (6 bases). V lost 8 bases and J 7 bases, leaving 24 bases between the germline ends. Germline lookup yields CDR1 MDHEN and CDR2 SYDVKM. This CDR3 region has 15 residues. CDR3 DNA sequence: TGTGCCAGCGTGGAGGGTCGGAACCCGGTGGGGGAGCAGTACTTC. Encoded protein: CASVEGRNPVGEQYF.

The table lists this clone with a few counts. The chain links TRBV10-2 to TRBJ2-3; possibly TRBD1 for D (6 bases). Germline CDR1 and CDR2: WSHSY and SAAADI. CDR3 length: 13 residues. Trimming left V 11 bases short and J 4 bases short, with 16 bases between. CDR3 coding DNA: TGCGCCTCCCAAAGGGGGTGGGCAGATACGCAGTATTTT. Translated: CASQRGWADTQYF.

The rearrangement links TRBV5-1 to TRBJ2-5; 10 positions agree with TRBD2. The CDR3 has 17 residues. The trim removed 0 bases at V and 1 base at J, leaving 6 bases unmatched. Germline-derived CDR1 and CDR2 are SGHRS and YFSETQ. The CDR3 DNA reads as TGCGCCAGCAGCTTGGGGGCTAGCGGGGGCTTCCAAGAGACCCAGTACTTC. As protein: CASSLGASGGFQETQYF.

This CDR3 reads CASAGGLLGDGYTF. For the CDR3, the DNA is TGCGCCAGCGCGGGAGGACTCCTGGGGGATGGCTACACCTTC. This chain links TRBV5-1 with TRBJ1-2; weak D call: TRBD1 (5 bases). With 7 bases removed from V and 6 bases from J, the gap between germline ends came to 19 bases. The CDR3 is made up of 14 amino acids. Germline CDR1 is SGHRS and CDR2 is YFSETQ.

V and J are TRBV6-1 and TRBJ2-5; 9 nucleotides line up with TRBD1. Germline trimming cut 10 bases from V and 7 bases from J; bases unmatched to any gene: 7. Per germline, CDR1 MNHNS and CDR2 SASEGT. The CDR3 runs 12 residues. The CDR3 region is CATEQGALTQYF. The CDR3 region has the DNA TGTGCCACAGAACAGGGGGCCTTGACCCAGTACTTC.

J is TRBJ2-2 and V is TRBV5-1; 9 positions agree with TRBD1. V was clipped by 4 bases and J by 6 bases; unmatched bases: 13. Germline CDR1 and CDR2: SGHRS and YFSETQ. This CDR3 comprises 17 residues. CDR3 in DNA: TGCGCCAGCAGCCCAAGGGGTCTGGGACAGGGCGCCGGGGAGCTGTTTTTT. Translated: CASSPRGLGQGAGELFF.

The CDR3 DNA reads TGTGCCATCAATGGGCAGCGGGGGGGCGATGAGCAGTTCTTC. Translation gives CAINGQRGGDEQFF. J is TRBJ2-1 and V is TRBV10-3, with 10 bases aligning to TRBD2. The length of the CDR3 is 14 residues. Germline CDR1 and CDR2: ENHRY and SYGVKD. V lost 7 bases to trimming and J lost 8 bases; unmatched junction nucleotides: 8.

The V call is TRBV4-3, the J call TRBJ1-4, with 8 nucleotides matching TRBD1. Trimming removed 3 bases from V and 0 bases from J; junction bases left unmatched: 3. Germline V gene sequence: CDR1 LGHNA, CDR2 YSLEER. The CDR3 consists of 16 residues. The chain's CDR3 is CASSQGTGTTNEKLFF. The CDR3 region has the DNA TGCGCCAGCAGCCAGGGGACAGGAACAACTAATGAAAAACTGTTTTTT.

The genes are TRBV7-3 and TRBJ1-1; TRBD1 is a possible D gene (6 bases). Trimming shortened V by 5 bases and J by 0 bases, and 16 bases separated the two germline ends. Germline lookup yields CDR1 SGHTA and CDR2 FQGTGA. The CDR3 consists of 16 residues. CDR3 protein: CASSPQGGVMNTEAFF. As DNA, the CDR3 is TGTGCCAGCAGCCCCCAAGGGGGGGTCATGAACACTGAAGCTTTCTTT.

The chain is built from TRBV15 and TRBJ1-6; D is perhaps TRBD1 (5 bases). The CDR3 contains 13 residues. CDR1 is LNHNV, CDR2 YYDKDF, per germline (reference sequence). Trimming removed 6 bases at V and 13 bases at J, with 16 bases between. The CDR3 DNA is TGTGCCACCAGTCGGCAGGGCACCTCTCCCCTCCACTTT. This encodes CATSRQGTSPLHF.

J is TRBJ1-5 and V is TRBV7-8; unclear D gene. Trimming removed 4 bases from V and 2 bases from J, with 15 bases in between. The CDR3 has 16 amino acids. Per the germline V gene, CDR1 is SGHVS and CDR2 is FQNEAQ. The CDR3 coding sequence is TGTGCCAGCAGCTCTTTACCCTTGAGGGGCAATCAGCCCCAGCATTTT. The encoded protein is CASSSLPLRGNQPQHF.